These 17 T cell receptor beta chains were all obtained from the same sample, sequenced in a study of T cells in Graves' hyperthyroidism and ophthalmopathy. RNA transcripts gave rise to amplified TCR beta CDR3 regions. The primer set for the first-round RT-PCR of the TCR CDR3 was HTBI. TCRdb ran MiXCR on the multiplex PCR reads and lists one entry per CDR3 protein. Of about 270,000 distinct CDR3 sequences listed, less than 30% are singletons. Material: blood. The receptors shown here come from a man between 35 and 55 years old with Graves' hyperthyroidism that later progressed to Graves' ophthalmopathy.

The chain uses TRBV6-1 and TRBJ2-7; TRBD2 might be the D (6 bases). Germline values: CDR1 MNHNS, CDR2 SASEGT. V was cut by 5 bases and J by 5 bases, with 16 bases left in between. The CDR3 totals 14 residues. This CDR3 is CASSRAGTSDEQYF. The CDR3 DNA sequence: TGTGCCAGCAGTCGGGCAGGGACTTCGGACGAGCAGTACTTC.

The chain has TRBV15 and TRBJ2-5; D gene unclear. Germline assignment: CDR1 LNHNV and CDR2 YYDKDF (reference sequence). The CDR3 has 13 residues. Trimming removed 6 bases at V and 1 base at J, with 9 bases between. The CDR3 coding sequence is TGTGCCACCAGTCACTACACCCAAGAGACCCAGTACTTC. Translating it yields CATSHYTQETQYF.

This clonotype was seen ten or more times. The J gene is TRBJ1-2, the V gene TRBV5-6, with unresolved D. CDR3 size: 12 residues. V gave up 2 bases and J gave up 7 bases, with 9 bases separating them. CDR1 is SGHDT and CDR2 is YYEEEE in the germline V gene. CDR3 bases: TGTGCCAGCAGCTTCGGGGTGACTGGCTACACCTTC. Protein product: CASSFGVTGYTF.

This clonotype was detected ten times or more. V and J are TRBV27 and TRBJ2-5; TRBD2 matches at 13 bases. This CDR3 comprises 17 residues. V shed 6 bases and J 2 bases; nucleotides not matched to a gene: 9. Germline V gene lookup returns CDR1 MNHEY and CDR2 SMNVEV (reference sequence). The CDR3 bases are TGTGCCAGCAGACACCCGGGACTAGCGGGGTCACAAGAGACCCAGTACTTC. Residues: CASRHPGLAGSQETQYF.

This clonotype was counted many times. This chain uses TRBV29-1 with TRBJ2-2; D could derive from TRBD1 or TRBD2 (5 bases each). CDR3 length: 14 amino acids. The germline CDR1 and CDR2 sequences are SQVTM and ANQGSEA. Trimming took 6 bases from V and 4 from J, leaving 15 bases between them. CDR3 coding DNA: TGCAGCGTGGGACGGACCTCGGGCACCGGGGAGCTGTTTTTT. Translation: CSVGRTSGTGELFF.

This clonotype appeared many times. The chain is built from TRBV12-3 or TRBV12-4 and TRBJ1-2; no clear D. The CDR3 sequence is 13 residues long. V gave up 6 bases and J gave up 8 bases, with 16 bases separating them. CDR3 sequence: CASSSHPYEGYTF. In nucleotides, the CDR3 is TGTGCCAGCAGCTCACACCCCTACGAGGGCTACACCTTC.

This clonotype appeared many times. The chain joins TRBV27 to TRBJ2-7; weak D call: TRBD1 (6 bases). In germline, CDR1 is MNHEY, CDR2 SMNVEV (reference sequence). Deletions cut 7 bases from V and 3 bases from J, with 13 bases between. The CDR3 runs 13 residues. The CDR3 sequence is CASTSPGHYEQYF. In nucleotides, the CDR3 is TGTGCCAGCACCAGTCCGGGACACTACGAGCAGTACTTC.

This clonotype was seen ten or more times. V gene TRBV28 combines with J gene TRBJ2-2; unclear D gene. Between the trimmed V and J ends, which lost 8 bases and 6 bases, there was a span of 13 bases. The V gene's germline CDR1 is MDHEN and CDR2 SYDVKM. This CDR3 comprises 13 residues. Here the CDR3 reads CASSLDEAGELFF. The CDR3 DNA follows: TGTGCCAGCTCCCTGGATGAGGCCGGGGAGCTGTTTTTT.

Many counts were recorded for this clonotype. This sequence joins TRBV7-8 and TRBJ1-5, with TRBD1 matching 9 bases. In germline, CDR1 is SGHVS, CDR2 FQNEAQ. This CDR3 is built from 15 residues. V gave up 1 base and J gave up 7 bases; unmatched junction bases: 5. As DNA, the CDR3 is TGTGCCAGCAGCTTAGTTGGGACAGGGAGCCAGCCCCAGCATTTT. As protein: CASSLVGTGSQPQHF.

This clonotype was observed many times. The chain is built from TRBV12-3 or TRBV12-4 and TRBJ1-2; possible D gene TRBD1, 6 bases. Trimming removed 6 bases from V and 5 bases from J, with 13 bases in between. The CDR3 has 13 residues. The CDR3 region has the DNA TGTGCCAGCAGCTACAGGGACTGGTATGGCTACACCTTC. Residues: CASSYRDWYGYTF.

In its sample, this clonotype was seen many times. This chain links TRBV20-1 with TRBJ2-7; 8 bases align to TRBD2. J was trimmed by 5 bases and V by 6 bases; bases with no gene match: 9. CDR1 is DFQATT and CDR2 is SNEGSKA in the germline V gene (reference sequence). This CDR3 has 13 amino acids. Written as DNA, the CDR3 is TGCAGTGCAAGCCCCAGCGGGAGTAACGAGCAGTACTTC. Its translation: CSASPSGSNEQYF.

This clonotype was seen many times. The V call is TRBV11-1, the J call TRBJ2-7, with TRBD1 as a possible D gene (6 bases). The CDR3 sequence is 13 residues long. CDR1 is SGHAT, CDR2 FQDESV, per germline (reference sequence). V lost 5 bases and J 7 bases, leaving 15 bases between the germline ends. The CDR3 nucleotides read TGTGCCAGCAGCGTTAACAGGGAAGCGGAGCAGTACTTC. Encoded protein: CASSVNREAEQYF.

This clonotype was detected once. The chain employs TRBV6-2 or TRBV6-3 and TRBJ1-2, with unresolved D. With 2 bases removed from V and 8 bases from J, the gap between germline ends came to 12 bases. CDR1 and CDR2 (germline): MNHEY, SVGEGT. The CDR3 is made up of 13 amino acids. The CDR3 here is CASSYAGLDGYTF. CDR3 in DNA: TGTGCCAGCAGTTACGCCGGGCTGGACGGCTACACCTTC.

This clonotype has at least ten counts. Given a much more abundant clone one base away, this may be a read error. The chain carries TRBV2 and TRBJ1-5, with 7 bases lining up with TRBD1. V dropped 7 bases and J dropped 2; count of bases not matched to a gene: 2. The germline CDR1 and CDR2 sequences are SNHLY and FYNNEI. CDR3 length: 13 amino acids. The CDR3: CASTGQGNQPQHF. Written as DNA, the CDR3 is TGTGCCAGCACCGGACAGGGCAATCAGCCCCAGCATTTT.

V and J are TRBV15 and TRBJ1-2; maybe TRBD1 (6 bases). This CDR3 spans 14 amino acids. Germline V lookup: CDR1 LNHNV, CDR2 YYDKDF (reference sequence). Trimming left V 8 bases short and J 3 bases short, with 16 bases between. The CDR3 region has the DNA TGTGCCACCCTACGAGGGGGAGGGGACTATGGCTACACCTTC. The encoded protein is CATLRGGGDYGYTF.

This clonotype showed up many times. This sequence joins TRBV29-1 and TRBJ1-2; TRBD1 agrees at 8 bases. The CDR3 is 14 amino acids. Germline CDR1 and CDR2: SQVTM and ANQGSEA. V was pared by 2 bases and J by 7 bases, with 9 bases of the junction left unmatched. CDR3 in DNA: TGCAGCGTTGAAACGACGGGCAGGGGGCTTGGCTACACCTTC. This codes for CSVETTGRGLGYTF.

V usage is TRBV29-1 and J usage is TRBJ2-7; 8 bases agree with TRBD2. Germline assignment: CDR1 SQVTM and CDR2 ANQGSEA. V trimming: 7 bases; J trimming: 4 bases; junction bases outside the gene matches: 9. The CDR3 sequence is 13 residues long. The CDR3 protein is CSAPGLDGYEQYF. The CDR3 DNA is TGCAGCGCACCGGGACTAGACGGGTACGAGCAGTACTTC.